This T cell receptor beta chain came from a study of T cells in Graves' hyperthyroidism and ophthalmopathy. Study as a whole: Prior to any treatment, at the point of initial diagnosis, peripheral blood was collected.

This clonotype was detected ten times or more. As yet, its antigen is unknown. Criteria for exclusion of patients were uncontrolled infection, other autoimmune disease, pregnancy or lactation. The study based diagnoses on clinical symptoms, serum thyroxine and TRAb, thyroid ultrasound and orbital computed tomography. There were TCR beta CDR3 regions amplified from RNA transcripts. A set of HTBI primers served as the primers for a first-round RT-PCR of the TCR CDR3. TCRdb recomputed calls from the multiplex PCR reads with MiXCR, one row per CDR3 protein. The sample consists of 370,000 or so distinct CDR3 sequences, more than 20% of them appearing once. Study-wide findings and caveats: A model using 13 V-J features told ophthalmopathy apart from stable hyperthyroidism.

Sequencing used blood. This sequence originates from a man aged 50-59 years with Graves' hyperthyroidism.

The CDR3 loop reads CASKKRLAGTQETQYF. The CDR3 DNA sequence: TGTGCCAGCAAGAAGCGACTAGCGGGGACCCAAGAGACCCAGTACTTC. The V and J genes are TRBV3-1 and TRBJ2-5; TRBD2 matches 11 bases. Germline V gene sequence: CDR1 LGHDT, CDR2 YNNKEL (reference sequence). Trimming at V came to 7 bases and at J to 1 base, leaving 8 bases not matched to a gene. CDR3 size: 16 residues.